This T cell receptor (beta chain) was identified during a study of T cell responses to AZD1222 COVID-19 vaccine. The germline V gene has CDR1 SEHNR and CDR2 FQNEAQ (reference sequence). With 0 bases clipped from V and 4 bases from J, the junction kept 15 bases outside the gene matches. This CDR3 has 19 amino acids. This table comes from immunoSEQ multiplex PCR, and its TCRdb copy is limited to in-frame clones, with some not included. The sample consists of around 150,000 clones, 92% of them appearing once. Specimen: peripheral blood, collected 28 days after the second AZD1222 dose. The V gene is TRBV7-9, the J gene TRBJ2-3; 8 bases fit TRBD2. This TCR was recovered from an adult who received the AZD1222 COVID-19 vaccine. This chain's CDR3 is CASSLARRGGLVSPDTQYF. The CDR3 bases are TGTGCCAGCAGCTTAGCAAGGCGAGGGGGACTAGTCTCCCCAGATACGCAGTATTTT.